A selection of T cell receptor beta chains follows, all from one sample in a study of CD8 T cells in Susac syndrome. MiXCR was run by TCRdb on the immunoSEQ multiplex PCR reads, yielding one entry per CDR3 protein. The profile covers some 130,000 distinct CDR3 sequences, with over 80% appearing a single time and more than 0.5% taken by the ten largest. Sequencing input: CD8+ T cells from PBMCs. These receptors all stem from a human donor with multiple sclerosis. CDR3s include the opening cysteine and the closing phenylalanine or tryptophan. Each record gives: J gene, clone size, D gene, V gene, CDR3 protein, CDR3 DNA. D genes are given only for firm matches. Where a row states a size, it is once, few, many or the class of an expanded clone; other rows omit it.

j_gene: TRBJ1-5; abundance: -; d_gene: -; v_gene: TRBV30; CDR3aa: CAWRDKGGNQPQHF; CDR3nt: TGTGCCTGGAGAGACAAGGGGGGCAATCAGCCCCAGCATTTT
j_gene: TRBJ2-1; abundance: few; d_gene: -; v_gene: TRBV6-5; CDR3aa: CASSYGREQFF; CDR3nt: TGTGCCAGCAGTTACGGGCGGGAGCAGTTCTTC
j_gene: TRBJ2-5; abundance: -; d_gene: -; v_gene: TRBV11-2; CDR3aa: CASSHGRGQYQETQYF; CDR3nt: TGTGCCAGCAGCCATGGGAGGGGACAGTACCAAGAGACCCAGTACTTC
j_gene: TRBJ1-1; abundance: -; d_gene: -; v_gene: TRBV14; CDR3aa: CASSPVGNTEAFF; CDR3nt: TGTGCCAGCAGCCCGGTCGGGAACACTGAAGCTTTCTTT
j_gene: TRBJ2-5; abundance: -; d_gene: TRBD1; v_gene: TRBV4-1; CDR3aa: CATSIDREETQYF; CDR3nt: TGCGCAACGAGTATAGACAGGGAAGAGACCCAGTACTTC
j_gene: TRBJ2-3; abundance: -; d_gene: -; v_gene: TRBV7-8; CDR3aa: CASSRGPNTDTQYF; CDR3nt: TGTGCCAGCAGCCGGGGACCAAACACAGATACGCAGTATTTT
j_gene: TRBJ2-3; abundance: once; d_gene: TRBD1; v_gene: TRBV6-4; CDR3aa: CASSPRAGTGGRDTQYF; CDR3nt: TGTGCCAGCAGCCCCCGCGCCGGGACAGGGGGCAGAGATACGCAGTATTTT
j_gene: TRBJ1-3; abundance: -; d_gene: -; v_gene: TRBV29-1; CDR3aa: CSVGRSDTKGNTIYF; CDR3nt: TGCAGCGTTGGAAGGTCAGACACAAAGGGAAACACCATATATTTT
j_gene: TRBJ2-5; abundance: -; d_gene: -; v_gene: TRBV6-5; CDR3aa: CASSLGGTSQETQYF; CDR3nt: TGTGCCAGCAGTCTTGGGGGGACTTCACAAGAGACCCAGTACTTC
j_gene: TRBJ2-2; abundance: -; d_gene: -; v_gene: TRBV19; CDR3aa: CASSITGPPGVTGELFF; CDR3nt: TGTGCCAGTAGTATTACAGGACCACCTGGGGTTACCGGGGAGCTGTTTTTT